This T cell receptor (beta chain) was identified in a study of cytomegalovirus exposure and HLA in healthy donors. Study-level background: In an early release, HLA-typed donors contributed approximately 82 million unique TCR sequences.

This clone has just one count. Primers: 60 Vbeta forward and 13 Jbeta reverse. Sequencing used immunoSEQ multiplex PCR; TCRdb keeps in-frame clones, though not all of them. Counted here are approximately 260,000 clones, 84% occurring once; the ten biggest clones make up 2% to 2.5%. Germline loops: CDR1 LNHDA, CDR2 SQIVND (reference sequence). With 6 bases removed from V and 4 bases from J, the gap between germline ends came to 10 bases. This CDR3 has 13 amino acids. The sequencing sample was made of PBMCs. The chain recombines TRBV19 with TRBJ1-5; D remains unclear. The receptor was derived from a middle-aged woman in good health and CMV-seropositive. This chain's CDR3 is CASSWAPNQPQHF. The CDR3 DNA sequence: TGTGCCAGTAGCTGGGCCCCGAATCAGCCCCAGCATTTT.